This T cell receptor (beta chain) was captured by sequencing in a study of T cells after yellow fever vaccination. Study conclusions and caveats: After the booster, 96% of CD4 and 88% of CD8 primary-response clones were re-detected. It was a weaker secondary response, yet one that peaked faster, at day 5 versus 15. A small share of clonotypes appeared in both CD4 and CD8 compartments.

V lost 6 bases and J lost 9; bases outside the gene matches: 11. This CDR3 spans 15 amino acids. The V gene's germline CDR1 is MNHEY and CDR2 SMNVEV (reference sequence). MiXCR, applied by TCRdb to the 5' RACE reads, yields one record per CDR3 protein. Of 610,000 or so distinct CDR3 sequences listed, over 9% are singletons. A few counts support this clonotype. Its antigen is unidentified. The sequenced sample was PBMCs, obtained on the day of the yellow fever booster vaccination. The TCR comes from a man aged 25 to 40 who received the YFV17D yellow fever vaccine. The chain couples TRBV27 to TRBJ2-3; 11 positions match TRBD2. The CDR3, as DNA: TGTGCCAGCAGGGGTAGCGGGAGGGCCGGTAGAACGCAGTATTTT. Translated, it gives CASRGSGRAGRTQYF.